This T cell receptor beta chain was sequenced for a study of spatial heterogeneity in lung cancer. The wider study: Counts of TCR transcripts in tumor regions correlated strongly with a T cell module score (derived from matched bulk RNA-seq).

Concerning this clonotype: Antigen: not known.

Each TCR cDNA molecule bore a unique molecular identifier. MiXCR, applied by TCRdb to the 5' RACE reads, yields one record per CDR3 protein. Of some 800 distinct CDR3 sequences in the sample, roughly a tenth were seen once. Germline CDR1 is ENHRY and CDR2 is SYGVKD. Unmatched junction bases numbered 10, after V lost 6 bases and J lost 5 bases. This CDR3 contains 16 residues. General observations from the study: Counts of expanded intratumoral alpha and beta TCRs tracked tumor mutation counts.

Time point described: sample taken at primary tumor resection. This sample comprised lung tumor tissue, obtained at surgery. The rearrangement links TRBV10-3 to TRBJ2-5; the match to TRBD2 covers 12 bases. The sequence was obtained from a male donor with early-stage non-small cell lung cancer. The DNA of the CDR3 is TGTGCCATCAGGCGGACTAGCGGGGAGCAGGGGGAGACCCAGTACTTC. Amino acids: CAIRRTSGEQGETQYF.